A single sample is the source of the 10 T cell receptor beta chains below, sequenced in a study of blood T cells in healthy people across ages. Next came a second PCR, run for about 7 to 12 cycles, which used a sample-barcoded 5' primer along with a J-beta primer mix. In TCRdb, the 5' RACE reads were re-called with MiXCR into one record per CDR3 protein. The table includes some 640,000 distinct CDR3 sequences, around 48% detected once. The sequencing input was blood. These receptors all come from a woman aged 55 to 70 in good health.

The rearrangement uses TRBV30 and TRBJ1-5, with TRBD1 as a possible D gene (5 bases). This CDR3 has 16 residues. In germline, CDR1 is GTSNPN, CDR2 SVGIG (reference sequence). V dropped 2 bases and J dropped 4 bases, with 18 bases sitting between them. The CDR3 nucleotides read TGTGCCTGGAGTTCAAATATGGGACGGCATAATCAGCCCCAGCATTTT. This translates into CAWSSNMGRHNQPQHF.

There are a few counts of this clonotype. The chain employs TRBV6-2 or TRBV6-3 and TRBJ2-3, with 9 bases lining up with TRBD2. Looked up from germline, CDR1 is MNHEY and CDR2 is SVGEGT. Losses at the gene ends were 7 bases for V and 4 bases for J; bases not matched to a gene: 12. This CDR3 has 16 residues. CDR3 DNA: TGTGCCAGCATGGGATGGAGCGGGAGGTCCGCAGATACGCAGTATTTT. Translation gives CASMGWSGRSADTQYF.

In this sample, this clonotype turned up many times. The CDR3 reads CATPVGGRRFGYTF. DNA of the CDR3: TGTGCCACCCCGGTAGGGGGACGCCGCTTTGGCTACACCTTC. The rearrangement links TRBV10-3 to TRBJ1-2, with TRBD1 as a possible D gene (6 bases). Germline assignment: CDR1 ENHRY and CDR2 SYGVKD. There are 14 residues in the CDR3. V lost 10 bases and J lost 7, with 22 bases in between.

On this clonotype: The junction does not match germline at one end; this may be a read error. The chain recombines TRBV19 with TRBJ2-3, with no clear D. Germline V gene data show CDR1 as LNHDA and CDR2 as SQIVND (reference sequence). The CDR3 consists of 12 residues. The DNA for the CDR3 is TGTACCAGTAGTACGGCTATGCATACGCAGTATTTT. Translating it yields CTSSTAMHTQYF.

The chain couples TRBV6-5 to TRBJ2-7; 7 bases agree with TRBD1. CDR3 length equals 15 residues. CDR1 is MNHEY and CDR2 is SVGAGI in the germline V gene. Trimming took 0 bases from V and 0 from J; bases not matched to a gene: 2. The CDR3 region is CASSYSGGTSYEQYF. The CDR3 DNA reads as TGTGCCAGCAGTTACTCAGGGGGCACCTCCTACGAGCAGTACTTC.

This chain links TRBV2 with TRBJ2-2; D is undetermined. Trimming took off 7 bases at V and 6 bases at J, with 12 bases between the two ends. CDR3 length: 13 residues. Germline V gives CDR1 SNHLY, CDR2 FYNNEI. The CDR3 is CASIRALPGELFF. The CDR3 bases are TGTGCCAGCATACGAGCATTACCCGGGGAGCTGTTTTTT. Full variable domain (missing parts from reference TRBV2 and TRBJ2-2): EPEVTQTPSHQVTQMGQEVILRCVPISNHLYFYWYRQILGQKVEFLVSFYNNEISEKSEIFDDQFSVERPDGSNFTLKIRSTKLEDSAMYFCASIRALPGELFFGEGSRLTVL.

This sequence joins TRBV20-1 and TRBJ2-1, with 10 bases fitting TRBD2. Germline CDR1 DFQATT, CDR2 SNEGSKA (reference sequence). V dropped 6 bases and J dropped 5; count of bases not matched to a gene: 7. CDR3 length equals 14 residues. The DNA for the CDR3 is TGCAGTGCCGGAACTAGCGGGAAGAACAATGAGCAGTTCTTC. This codes for CSAGTSGKNNEQFF.

This clonotype has only a few counts. The chain links TRBV7-3 to TRBJ1-1, with D perhaps matching TRBD1 (5 bases). Germline V CDR1 and CDR2: SGHTA, FQGTGA. With 5 bases removed from V and 0 bases from J, the gap between germline ends came to 13 bases. The CDR3 runs 15 residues. The CDR3 spells CASSATPTVNTEAFF. In nucleotides, the CDR3 is TGTGCCAGCAGCGCCACCCCGACAGTGAACACTGAAGCTTTCTTT. Together with reference TRBV7-3 and TRBJ1-1, the CDR3 gives the full variable domain: GAGVSQTPSNKVTEKGKYVELRCDPISGHTALYWYRQSLGQGPEFLIYFQGTGAADDSGLPNDRFFAVRPEGSVSTLKIQRTERGDSAVYLCASSATPTVNTEAFFGQGTRLTVV.

This clonotype showed up just a few times. This chain uses TRBV6-2 or TRBV6-3 with TRBJ2-7, with D hard to call. CDR1 and CDR2 (germline): MNHEY, SVGEGT. V lost 0 bases and J 5 bases, leaving 14 bases between the germline ends. The CDR3 extends over 15 amino acids. The CDR3 region has the DNA TGTGCCAGCAGTTACTCGGGTCCGCCCACCGACGAGCAGTACTTC. It codes for CASSYSGPPTDEQYF.

Regarding this clonotype: One end of the junction varies from germline; a read error may be responsible. The chain recombines TRBV28 with TRBJ2-5, with 9 positions matching TRBD2. Germline assignment: CDR1 MDHEN and CDR2 SYDVKM. This CDR3 is built from 16 residues. The DNA for the CDR3 is TGTGCCAACAGTTTATGGGTAGCGGGAGCAGACAATGAGCAGTACTTC. Protein sequence: CANSLWVAGADNEQYF.